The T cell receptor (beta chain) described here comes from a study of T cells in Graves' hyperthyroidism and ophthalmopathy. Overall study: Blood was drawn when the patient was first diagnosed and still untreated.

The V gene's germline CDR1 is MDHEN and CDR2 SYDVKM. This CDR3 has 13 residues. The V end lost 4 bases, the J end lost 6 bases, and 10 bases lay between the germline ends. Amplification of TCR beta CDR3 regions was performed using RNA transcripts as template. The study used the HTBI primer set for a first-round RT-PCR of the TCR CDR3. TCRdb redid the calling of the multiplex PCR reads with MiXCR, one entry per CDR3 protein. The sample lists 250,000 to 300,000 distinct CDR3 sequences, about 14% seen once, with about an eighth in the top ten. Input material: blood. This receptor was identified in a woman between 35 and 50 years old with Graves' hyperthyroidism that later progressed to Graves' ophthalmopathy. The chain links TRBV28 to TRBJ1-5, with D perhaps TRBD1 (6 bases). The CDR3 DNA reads TGTGCCAGCAGTTCCCCAGGGGTTCAGCCCCAGCATTTT. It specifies CASSSPGVQPQHF.